The 12 T cell receptor beta chains presented below share a single source sample, sequenced in a study of PD-L1 blockade in urothelial cancer. Time point indicated: pretreatment peripheral blood. This table comes from immunoSEQ multiplex PCR, and its TCRdb copy is limited to in-frame clones, with some not included. The sample lists some 80,000 clones, roughly 80% occurring once. This specimen was PBMCs, taken around atezolizumab (anti-PD-L1) treatment. These receptors were obtained from a man aged 40-49 years with urothelial cancer.

The V gene is TRBV4-3, the J gene TRBJ1-5; D not resolved. Per germline, CDR1 LGHNA and CDR2 YSLEER. Deletions cut 0 bases from V and 4 bases from J, with 7 bases between. This CDR3 spans 14 amino acids. This chain's CDR3 is CASSQEGGNQPQHF. CDR3 bases: TGCGCCAGCAGCCAAGAAGGAGGGAATCAGCCCCAGCATTTT.

The V gene is TRBV7-9, the J gene TRBJ2-5, with D possibly TRBD2 on 7 matching bases. The germline gives CDR1 SEHNR, CDR2 FQNEAQ (reference sequence). Trimming shortened V by 3 bases and J by 5 bases, and 13 bases separated the two germline ends. The CDR3 spans 14 residues. The CDR3 bases are TGTGCCAGCAGCTTTCGGGGGGCTGGGGAGACCCAGTACTTC. Its protein is CASSFRGAGETQYF.

The rearrangement links TRBV10-3 to TRBJ2-1; TRBD1 is a possible D gene (6 bases). Germline V gene sequence: CDR1 ENHRY, CDR2 SYGVKD. V lost 6 bases, J lost 7 bases, and 10 bases lay in between. The CDR3 covers 12 residues. CDR3 nucleotides: TGTGCCATCAGCCCCACAGGGAATGAGCAGTTCTTC. Translated: CAISPTGNEQFF.

In this sample, this clone turned up a few times. The chain has TRBV6-6 and TRBJ2-1, with TRBD2 matching 11 bases. V was clipped by 5 bases and J by 6 bases; unmatched bases: 3. CDR3 size: 14 residues. Germline CDR1 and CDR2: MNHNY and SVGAGI (reference sequence). This CDR3 is CASSLAGGPNEQFF. The CDR3 DNA follows: TGTGCCAGCAGTCTAGCGGGAGGCCCCAATGAGCAGTTCTTC.

The V and J genes are TRBV7-8 and TRBJ1-2; a possible D gene is TRBD1 (5 bases). Germline V gene data show CDR1 as SGHVS and CDR2 as FQNEAQ. The CDR3 sequence is 15 residues long. The V gene lost 4 bases and the J gene lost 7 bases, with 19 bases spanning the gap. CDR3 protein: CASSSTVQGLRGYTF. In DNA, the CDR3 is TGTGCCAGCAGCTCTACTGTCCAGGGTCTTCGTGGCTACACCTTC.

The chain links TRBV4-1 to TRBJ1-1; 11 nucleotides agree with TRBD1. The CDR3 runs to 17 residues. Germline V gene lookup returns CDR1 MGHRA and CDR2 YSYEKL. Losses at the gene ends were 4 bases for V and 4 bases for J; bases not matched to a gene: 11. The CDR3 sequence is CASSLRRTGGEGTEAFF. CDR3 DNA: TGCGCCAGCAGCCTCCGGAGGACAGGGGGCGAGGGCACTGAAGCTTTCTTT.

The chain carries TRBV7-9 and TRBJ2-3; 9 positions match TRBD2. Trimming at V came to 8 bases and at J to 3 bases, leaving 3 bases not matched to a gene. The CDR3 covers 13 residues. The germline CDR1 and CDR2 sequences are SEHNR and FQNEAQ (reference sequence). The CDR3 DNA is TGTGCCAGCGGCGGGAGGGGTACAGATACGCAGTATTTT. This gives the protein CASGGRGTDTQYF.

This clone was picked up a small number of times. This sequence joins TRBV18 and TRBJ1-1, with D maybe TRBD1 (6 bases). Trimming removed 6 bases at V and 7 bases at J, with 12 bases between. This CDR3 region has 12 residues. In germline, CDR1 is KGHSH, CDR2 LQKENI. CDR3 sequence reads: CASSPDRHEAFF. The CDR3 DNA follows: TGTGCCAGCTCTCCTGACAGGCATGAAGCTTTCTTT.

The chain employs TRBV6-5 and TRBJ1-2; D is unresolved. Germline values: CDR1 MNHEY, CDR2 SVGAGI. The CDR3 is 14 amino acids. The ends were cut back, 0 bases at V and 8 bases at J, with 13 bases in the middle. The chain's CDR3 is CASSYSGVNTGYTF. The CDR3 DNA sequence: TGTGCCAGCAGTTACTCCGGGGTGAATACGGGCTACACCTTC.

This clone has just one count. The chain joins TRBV6-5 to TRBJ2-5, with D unclear. V shed 2 bases and J shed 4 bases, with 11 bases lying between them. Germline V gives CDR1 MNHEY, CDR2 SVGAGI. This CDR3 has 14 residues. The CDR3 bases are TGTGCCAGCAGTTACGGAAACGGCGGAGAGACCCAGTACTTC. Amino acid sequence: CASSYGNGGETQYF.

This chain uses TRBV5-1 with TRBJ2-1; D is perhaps TRBD1 (5 bases). Per germline, CDR1 SGHRS and CDR2 YFSETQ. The CDR3 is 15 amino acids. With 0 bases removed from V and 4 bases from J, the gap between germline ends came to 11 bases. This CDR3 reads CASSLETPGYNEQFF. The CDR3 DNA reads TGCGCCAGCAGCTTGGAGACCCCAGGGTACAATGAGCAGTTCTTC.

The CDR3 DNA sequence: TGTGCCAGCAGTTTGCCGACAGGGGTATCAGAGACCCAGTACTTC. Translated: CASSLPTGVSETQYF. The genes are TRBV28 and TRBJ2-5; 8 bases map to TRBD1. The germline V gene has CDR1 MDHEN and CDR2 SYDVKM. The CDR3 has 15 amino acids. With V trimmed by 3 bases and J by 4 bases, 7 bases remained unmatched.